The clone carrying this TCR beta chain rates as medium-sized. What it binds is not known. These data originate in a study of circulating CD8 cells and anti-PD-1 response in melanoma. Background on the study: Patients received intravenous nivolumab, 3 mg/kg, every 2 weeks.

CDR1 is PRHDT and CDR2 is FYEKMQ in the germline V gene (reference sequence). The CDR3 loop spans 15 amino acids. Trimming stripped 1 base from V and 0 bases from J, with 7 bases between. Using around 14 ng of total RNA, TCR libraries were made with the QIAseq Immune Repertoire TCR panel. TCRdb processed the reads anew with MiXCR; each CDR3 protein has one entry. The repertoire holds several hundred distinct CDR3 sequences, with roughly 7.6% as singletons. Whole-study findings and limits: Published repertoire comparisons used only baseline and M1 samples from a small cohort with few responders.

Four subsets defined by PD-1 and/or TIGIT were sorted from live CD3+CD8+TCRalphabeta+ cells. This chain connects TRBV13 to TRBJ2-1; unclear D gene. The sequences come from CD8+ T cells from PBMCs, collected at baseline or after one month of anti-PD-1 therapy (not recorded which). This clonotype was obtained from a human donor with melanoma. The CDR3: CASSLASSSYNEQFF. In DNA, the CDR3 is TGTGCCAGCAGCTTAGCTTCCAGCTCCTACAATGAGCAGTTCTTC.